This T cell receptor beta chain was captured by sequencing in a study of blood T cells in healthy people across ages. Remarks on this clonotype: Its antigen is as yet unknown.

CDR3 length equals 17 residues. In germline, CDR1 is LNHNV, CDR2 YYDKDF (reference sequence). V gave up 1 base and J gave up 7 bases, with 17 bases separating them. General study findings and limits: The long-lived group displayed more naive CD4+ cells, plus higher diversity, than the aged donors did.

The use of a sample-barcoded 5' primer and a J-beta primer mix characterized a second PCR of roughly 6 to 11 cycles. Using its own MiXCR run on the 5' RACE reads, TCRdb lists one record per CDR3 protein. The repertoire holds 500,000 to 650,000 distinct CDR3 sequences, roughly a quarter seen once, with approximately 3.7% in the top ten. These data were likewise used in another study, on T cells of mothers and their children. That paper adds: Thymic selection shapes TCR recombination output similarly in related and unrelated pairs.

The rearrangement uses TRBV15 and TRBJ1-6, with D perhaps matching TRBD1 (6 bases). Sequencing used blood. The sequence was obtained from a boy younger than 10 in good health. The CDR3 is CATSRGPGGGSNSPLHF. The CDR3 DNA reads TGTGCCACCAGCAGAGGACCGGGAGGGGGGTCCAATTCACCCCTCCACTTT. The variable domain in full, with the rest retrieved from reference TRBV15 and TRBJ1-6, is DAMVIQNPRYQVTQFGKPVTLSCSQTLNHNVMYWYQQKSSQAPKLLFHYYDKDFNNEADTPDNFQSRRPNTSFCFLDIRSPGLGDTAMYLCATSRGPGGGSNSPLHFGNGTRLTVT.